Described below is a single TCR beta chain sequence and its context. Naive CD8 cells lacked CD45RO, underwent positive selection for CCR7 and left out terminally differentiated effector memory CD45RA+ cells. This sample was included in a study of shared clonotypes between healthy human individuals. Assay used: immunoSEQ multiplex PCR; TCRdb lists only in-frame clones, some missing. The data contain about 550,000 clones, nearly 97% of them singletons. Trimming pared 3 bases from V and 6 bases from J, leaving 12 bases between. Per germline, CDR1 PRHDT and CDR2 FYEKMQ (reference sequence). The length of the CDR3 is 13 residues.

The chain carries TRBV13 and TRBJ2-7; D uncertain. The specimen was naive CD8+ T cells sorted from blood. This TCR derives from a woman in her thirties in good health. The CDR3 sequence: CASSFVGMGEQYF. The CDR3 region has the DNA TGTGCCAGCAGCTTTGTGGGGATGGGCGAGCAGTACTTC.